The 22 T cell receptor beta chains below were found in one sample sequenced in a study of T cell responses to AZD1222 COVID-19 vaccine. The assay was immunoSEQ multiplex PCR, and TCRdb's table has in-frame clones only and misses some. The data hold approximately 26,000 clones, with around 86% observed a single time. The material was peripheral blood, obtained on day 0 of AZD1222 vaccination. These receptors all stem from an adult in good health.

There are a few counts of this clone. CDR3: CSVGDPDRSYEQYF. The CDR3 region has the DNA TGCAGCGTTGGGGATCCGGACAGATCCTACGAGCAGTACTTC. The chain recombines TRBV29-1 with TRBJ2-7, with a possible D match to TRBD1 (6 bases). The CDR3 contains 14 residues. V was cut by 4 bases and J by 1 base, with 14 bases left in between. Germline V gives CDR1 SQVTM, CDR2 ANQGSEA.

The CDR3 bases are TGCGCCAGCAGCTTGGACTGGGACAGGGTCCACGAGCAGTACTTC. Protein product: CASSLDWDRVHEQYF. This chain connects TRBV5-1 to TRBJ2-7, with 9 bases matching TRBD1. The trim removed 0 bases at V and 5 bases at J, leaving 6 bases unmatched. This CDR3 has 15 residues. In germline, CDR1 is SGHRS, CDR2 YFSETQ.

The chain recombines TRBV19 with TRBJ2-1, with 11 bases aligning to TRBD2. V shed 4 bases and J 9 bases; nucleotides not matched to a gene: 8. This CDR3 contains 15 residues. Looked up from germline, CDR1 is LNHDA and CDR2 is SQIVND (reference sequence). Here the CDR3 DNA reads TGTGCCAGTAGTAGTAGCGGGAGGGCCGGGGCTGAGCAGTTCTTC. Translated: CASSSSGRAGAEQFF.

The chain has TRBV6-2 or TRBV6-3 and TRBJ2-2; no clear D gene. V shed 5 bases and J shed 2 bases, with 9 bases lying between them. The CDR3 extends over 14 amino acids. Germline CDR1 MNHEY, CDR2 SVGEGT. DNA of the CDR3: TGTGCCAGCAGTAGGACGGAAAACACCGGGGAGCTGTTTTTT. It yields the protein CASSRTENTGELFF.

The chain links TRBV3-1 (or the pseudogene TRBV3-2) to TRBJ1-5; unclear D gene. V was shortened by 4 bases and J by 4 bases, with 14 bases between the two germline ends. The CDR3 extends over 15 amino acids. Germline lookup yields CDR1 LGHDT and CDR2 YNNKEL (reference sequence). The CDR3 DNA is TGTGCCAGCAGCCTGGACGGGAGACCTAATCAGCCCCAGCATTTT. Protein product: CASSLDGRPNQPQHF.

The rearrangement links TRBV5-1 to TRBJ2-1; 14 nucleotides agree with TRBD2. The V and J ends lost 4 bases and 6 bases, in that order; junction bases with no gene match: 3. Per germline, CDR1 SGHRS and CDR2 YFSETQ. The CDR3 loop spans 15 amino acids. CDR3: CASSRLAGGTNEQFF. CDR3 in DNA: TGCGCCAGCAGCCGACTAGCGGGAGGGACCAATGAGCAGTTCTTC.

The chain links TRBV7-9 to TRBJ2-3, with 8 bases matching TRBD2. Per germline, CDR1 SEHNR and CDR2 FQNEAQ (reference sequence). The CDR3 sequence is 15 residues long. V dropped 3 bases and J dropped 6; count of bases not matched to a gene: 8. CDR3 loop: CASSFLPGLEDTQYF. The CDR3, as DNA: TGTGCCAGCAGCTTCCTCCCGGGACTAGAGGATACGCAGTATTTT.

The chain links TRBV19 to TRBJ1-3; D remains ambiguous. The CDR3 contains 15 residues. Per the germline V gene, CDR1 is LNHDA and CDR2 is SQIVND (reference sequence). The ends were cut back, 3 bases at V and 0 bases at J, with 9 bases in the middle. The CDR3 reads CASSITEHSGNTIYF. The DNA for the CDR3 is TGTGCCAGTAGTATCACGGAGCACTCTGGAAACACCATATATTTT.

The chain is built from TRBV3-1 (or the pseudogene TRBV3-2) and TRBJ1-2, with D possibly TRBD1 on 5 matching bases. Germline CDR1 reads LGHDT; CDR2 reads YNNKEL (reference sequence). Trimming removed 6 bases from V and 0 bases from J, with 11 bases in between. The CDR3 extends over 14 amino acids. CDR3 region: CASSFEGTNYGYTF. The CDR3 nucleotides read TGTGCCAGCAGTTTCGAGGGGACTAACTATGGCTACACCTTC.

The chain joins TRBV9 to TRBJ2-3; unclear D gene. Trimming removed 3 bases at V and 4 bases at J, with 3 bases between. CDR3 length: 11 amino acids. Germline CDR1 is SGDLS and CDR2 is YYNGEE. The CDR3 loop is CASSEADTQYF. CDR3 nucleotides: TGTGCCAGCAGCGAGGCAGATACGCAGTATTTT.

The chain recombines TRBV2 with TRBJ2-7; perhaps TRBD1 as D (5 bases). The germline CDR1 and CDR2 sequences are SNHLY and FYNNEI. This CDR3 is 12 amino acids long. The germline V and J ends were trimmed by 2 bases and 9 bases, with 11 bases remaining between them. CDR3 amino acids: CASSEQGYVQYF. For the CDR3, the DNA is TGTGCCAGCAGTGAACAGGGTTATGTGCAGTACTTC.

This chain links TRBV24-1 with TRBJ2-7; no definite D call. The CDR3 loop spans 14 amino acids. Trimming left V 6 bases short and J 5 bases short, with 16 bases between. The germline gives CDR1 KGHDR, CDR2 SFDVKD. CDR3 nucleotide sequence: TGTGCCACCAGTTCCCGCGTGGGGTTACACGAGCAGTACTTC. Translating gives CATSSRVGLHEQYF.

The chain is built from TRBV5-1 and TRBJ2-1, with TRBD2 identical over 13 bases. Germline V gene lookup returns CDR1 SGHRS and CDR2 YFSETQ. This CDR3 comprises 15 residues. The V and J ends lost 4 bases and 8 bases, in that order; junction bases with no gene match: 6. The CDR3 nucleotides read TGCGCCAGCAGCCCAGGACTAGCGGGAGTCGATGAGCAGTTCTTC. Residues: CASSPGLAGVDEQFF. Based on the CDR3 plus reference TRBV5-1 and TRBJ2-1, the full variable domain is KAGVTQTPRYLIKTRGQQVTLSCSPISGHRSVSWYQQTPGQGLQFLFEYFSETQRNKGNFPGRFSGRQFSNSRSEMNVSTLELGDSALYLCASSPGLAGVDEQFFGPGTRLTVL.

The chain carries TRBV5-8 and TRBJ2-7, with a weak D call TRBD2 (5 bases). The V end was cut by 0 bases, the J end by 2 bases, with 9 bases between. The CDR3 runs to 14 residues. The germline gives CDR1 SGHTS, CDR2 YDEGEE. CDR3 nucleotide sequence: TGTGCCAGCAGCTTGGCCGGACTTACCTACGAGCAGTACTTC. Protein product: CASSLAGLTYEQYF.

The V gene is TRBV5-1, the J gene TRBJ2-7; 7 positions agree with TRBD1. With V trimmed by 0 bases and J by 5 bases, 5 bases remained unmatched. CDR3 length equals 14 residues. Germline CDR1 SGHRS, CDR2 YFSETQ. The CDR3, as DNA: TGCGCCAGCAGCTTGGTTAGGGGGCTCGACGAGCAGTACTTC. Protein product: CASSLVRGLDEQYF.

The rearrangement links TRBV30 to TRBJ2-1; 12 nucleotides line up with TRBD2. CDR3 length equals 14 residues. CDR1 and CDR2 from the germline V gene are GTSNPN and SVGIG (reference sequence). J gave up 7 bases and V 5 bases, and 6 bases lay outside the gene matches. CDR3 nucleotides: TGTGCCTGGTCCGGACTAGCGGGGTCGAATGAGCAGTTCTTC. This sequence encodes CAWSGLAGSNEQFF.

The chain carries TRBV7-6 and TRBJ1-6, with a possible D match to TRBD1 (5 bases). Deletions cut 5 bases from V and 9 bases from J, with 17 bases between. CDR1 is SGHVS and CDR2 is FNYEAQ in the germline V gene. The CDR3 is 15 amino acids. CDR3 sequence reads: CASSPSAGGRSPLHF. The CDR3 DNA follows: TGTGCCAGCAGCCCGTCGGCTGGGGGTCGTTCACCCCTCCACTTT.

V and J are TRBV4-1 and TRBJ2-7; tentatively, D is TRBD2 (5 bases). The V end was cut by 2 bases, the J end by 0 bases, with 17 bases between. CDR1 MGHRA and CDR2 YSYEKL come from the germline V gene. CDR3 length: 17 residues. The CDR3 region has the DNA TGCGCCAGCAGCCAAAGCGCGGGTCACATCGTCTCCTACGAGCAGTACTTC. This translates into CASSQSAGHIVSYEQYF.

This chain joins TRBV3-1 (or the pseudogene TRBV3-2) and TRBJ1-2, with TRBD1 matching over 11 bases. Germline CDR1 LGHDT, CDR2 YNNKEL (reference sequence). This CDR3 region has 14 residues. The V gene end was trimmed by 4 bases and the J gene end by 4 bases; junction bases not matched to a gene: 2. CDR3 amino acids: CASSLGTGGYGYTF. For the CDR3, the DNA is TGTGCCAGCAGCCTCGGGACAGGGGGCTATGGCTACACCTTC.

The V call is TRBV2, the J call TRBJ1-1; D call uncertain. The CDR3 covers 14 residues. The V end was cut by 7 bases, the J end by 7 bases, with 19 bases between. Germline values: CDR1 SNHLY, CDR2 FYNNEI. For the CDR3, the DNA is TGTGCCAGCACCACCCAGACAAGTCGTAGTGAAGCTTTCTTT. Protein sequence: CASTTQTSRSEAFF. Using reference TRBV2 and TRBJ1-1 for the parts outside the CDR3, the full variable domain is EPEVTQTPSHQVTQMGQEVILRCVPISNHLYFYWYRQILGQKVEFLVSFYNNEISEKSEIFDDQFSVERPDGSNFTLKIRSTKLEDSAMYFCASTTQTSRSEAFFGQGTRLTVV.

J is TRBJ2-7 and V is TRBV5-5, with no clear D. Trimming left V 4 bases short and J 0 bases short, with 8 bases between. CDR3 length: 13 residues. Germline CDR1 and CDR2: SGHKS and YYEKEE (reference sequence). The chain's CDR3 is CASSIGSSYEQYF. DNA for the CDR3: TGTGCCAGCAGCATAGGGTCCTCCTACGAGCAGTACTTC.

This rearrangement joins TRBV2 to TRBJ2-3, with TRBD1 matching over 8 bases. Trimming removed 6 bases from V and 2 bases from J; junction bases left unmatched: 16. CDR1 and CDR2 from the germline V gene are SNHLY and FYNNEI. There are 18 residues in the CDR3. DNA of the CDR3: TGTGCCAGCAGGGACAGGGCAACCAGACAACTGTACACAGATACGCAGTATTTT. This codes for CASRDRATRQLYTDTQYF.